This T cell receptor beta chain was recovered during a study of blood T cell repertoires in COVID-19. Study in general: The United States, Italy and Spain provided the acute and convalescent COVID-19 samples. The cDNA or gDNA used as material had been derived from T cells, B-cell-depleted T cells, or PBMCs.

Per the authors' pipeline: Reference gene primer amplification yielded estimated nucleated cell counts. Measured with immunoSEQ multiplex PCR; TCRdb has only the in-frame clones, and not every one. V and J calls and clone size are as listed in that table; D and trimming were resolved from the DNA. Among approximately 170,000 clones listed, about 86% were seen once. V lost 3 bases to trimming and J lost 2 bases; unmatched junction nucleotides: 7. The CDR3 consists of 15 residues. Germline values: CDR1 SGHVS, CDR2 FQNEAQ. Sequencing was done on a sample of peripheral blood. The TCR was taken from a human donor with acute or convalescent COVID-19. The donor label of this sample is uncertain. The chain joins TRBV7-8 to TRBJ2-7; TRBD2 matches 7 bases. Here the CDR3 DNA reads TGTGCCAGCAGCTTGGGGGGGAGCCTAACCTACGAGCAGTACTTC. Translating gives CASSLGGSLTYEQYF. The full variable domain, with the rest looked up from reference TRBV7-8 and TRBJ2-7, is GAGVSQSPRYKVAKRGQDVALRCDPISGHVSLFWYQQALGQGPEFLTYFQNEAQLDKSGLPSDRFFAERPEGSVSTLKIQRTQQEDSAVYLCASSLGGSLTYEQYFGPGTRLTVT.